This TCR beta chain was documented in a study of T-cell memory formation after mild COVID-19. This clonotype was seen a few times. Its target is not known. Amplification by 5'RACE using constant-segment primers produced TCR alpha and TCR beta cDNA libraries that carried sample barcodes and UMIs. TCRdb reprocessed the 5' RACE reads with MiXCR, giving one entry per CDR3 protein. The table has under 60,000 distinct CDR3 sequences, 9.3% seen once. Study-wide results and caveats: Balance between CD4 and CD8 was seen in clones contracting day 15 to 85, and a CD4+ lean was seen in later expanders.

The V segment lost 4 bases and the J segment 3 bases; nucleotides outside the gene matches: 3. CDR1 and CDR2 (germline): MNHNS, SASEGT. The CDR3 runs 13 residues. Input material: PBMCs or a T cell subset sorted from them (not recorded which). This chain connects TRBV6-1 to TRBJ2-7; 7 bases fit TRBD1. This receptor was obtained from an adult woman who had mild COVID-19 (a few samples of this study predate the infection). Cell type and time point are not known. The DNA for the CDR3 is TGTGCCAGCAGTGGGAGACAGGGCTACGAGCAGTACTTC. Its protein is CASSGRQGYEQYF.